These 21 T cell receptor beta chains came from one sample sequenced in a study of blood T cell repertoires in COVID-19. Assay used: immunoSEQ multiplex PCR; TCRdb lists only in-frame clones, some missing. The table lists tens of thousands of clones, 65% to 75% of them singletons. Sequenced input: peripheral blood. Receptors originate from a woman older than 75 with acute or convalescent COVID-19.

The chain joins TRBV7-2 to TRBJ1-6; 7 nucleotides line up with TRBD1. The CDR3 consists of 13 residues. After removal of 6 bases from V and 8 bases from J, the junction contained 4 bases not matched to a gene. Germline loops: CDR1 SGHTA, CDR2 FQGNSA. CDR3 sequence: CASRDRSDSPLHF. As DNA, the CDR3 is TGTGCCAGCAGGGACAGGAGTGATTCACCCCTCCACTTT.

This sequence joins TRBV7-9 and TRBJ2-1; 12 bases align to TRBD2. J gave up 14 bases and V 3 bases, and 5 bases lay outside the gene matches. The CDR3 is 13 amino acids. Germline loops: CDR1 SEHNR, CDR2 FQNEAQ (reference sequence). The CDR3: CASSFLAGGRKFF. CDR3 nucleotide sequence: TGTGCCAGCAGCTTTCTAGCGGGAGGGCGAAAGTTCTTC.

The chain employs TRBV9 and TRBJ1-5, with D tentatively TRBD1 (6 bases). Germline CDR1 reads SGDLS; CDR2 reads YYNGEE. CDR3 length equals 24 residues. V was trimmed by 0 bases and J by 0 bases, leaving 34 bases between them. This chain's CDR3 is CASSVVFWCDRPNRKPHSNQPQHF. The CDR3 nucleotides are TGTGCCAGCAGCGTAGTTTTCTGGTGTGACAGGCCGAATAGAAAACCCCATAGCAATCAGCCCCAGCATTTT.

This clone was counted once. CDR3 amino acids: CASSFGSTETQYF. The CDR3 DNA follows: TGCGCCAGCAGCTTCGGGAGTACGGAGACCCAGTACTTC. This chain joins TRBV5-1 and TRBJ2-5; perhaps TRBD2 as D (6 bases). Germline lookup yields CDR1 SGHRS and CDR2 YFSETQ. The V gene lost 2 bases and the J gene lost 5 bases, with 10 bases spanning the gap. The length of the CDR3 is 13 residues.

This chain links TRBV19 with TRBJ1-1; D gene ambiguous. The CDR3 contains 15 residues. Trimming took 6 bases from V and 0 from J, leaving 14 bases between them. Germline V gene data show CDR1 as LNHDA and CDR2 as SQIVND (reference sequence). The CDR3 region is CASRTTGSVNTEAFF. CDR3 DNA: TGTGCCAGTAGGACGACTGGGTCCGTGAACACTGAAGCTTTCTTT.

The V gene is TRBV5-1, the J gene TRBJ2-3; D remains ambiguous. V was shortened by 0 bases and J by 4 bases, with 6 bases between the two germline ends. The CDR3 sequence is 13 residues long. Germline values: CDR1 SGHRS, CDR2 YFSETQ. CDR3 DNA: TGCGCCAGCAGCTTGGATTCCGCAGATACGCAGTATTTT. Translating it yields CASSLDSADTQYF.

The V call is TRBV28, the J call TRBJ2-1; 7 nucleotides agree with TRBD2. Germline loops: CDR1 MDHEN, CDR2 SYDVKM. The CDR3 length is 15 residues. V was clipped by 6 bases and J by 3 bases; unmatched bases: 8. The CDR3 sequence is CASSPPRTSYNEQFF. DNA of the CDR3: TGTGCCAGCAGCCCCCCCAGGACTAGCTACAATGAGCAGTTCTTC. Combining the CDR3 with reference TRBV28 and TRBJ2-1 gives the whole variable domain DVKVTQSSRYLVKRTGEKVFLECVQDMDHENMFWYRQDPGLGLRLIYFSYDVKMKEKGDIPEGYSVSREKKERFSLILESASTNQTSMYLCASSPPRTSYNEQFFGPGTRLTVL.

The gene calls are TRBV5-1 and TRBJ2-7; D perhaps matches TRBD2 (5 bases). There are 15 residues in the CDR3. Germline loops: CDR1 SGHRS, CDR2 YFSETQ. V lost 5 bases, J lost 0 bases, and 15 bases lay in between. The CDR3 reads CASRIGLGSSYEQYF. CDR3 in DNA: TGCGCCAGCAGGATCGGACTGGGGAGCTCCTACGAGCAGTACTTC.

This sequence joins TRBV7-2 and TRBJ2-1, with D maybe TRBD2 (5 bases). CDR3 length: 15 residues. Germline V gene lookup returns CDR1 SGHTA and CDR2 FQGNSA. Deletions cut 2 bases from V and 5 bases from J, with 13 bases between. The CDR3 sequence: CASSLFGLWNNEQFF. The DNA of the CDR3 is TGTGCCAGCAGCTTATTCGGACTTTGGAACAATGAGCAGTTCTTC.

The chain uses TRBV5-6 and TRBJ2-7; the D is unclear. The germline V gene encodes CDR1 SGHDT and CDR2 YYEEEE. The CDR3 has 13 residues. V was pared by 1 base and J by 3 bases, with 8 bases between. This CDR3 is CASSLIQNYEQYF. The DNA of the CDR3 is TGTGCCAGCAGCTTGATTCAGAACTACGAGCAGTACTTC.

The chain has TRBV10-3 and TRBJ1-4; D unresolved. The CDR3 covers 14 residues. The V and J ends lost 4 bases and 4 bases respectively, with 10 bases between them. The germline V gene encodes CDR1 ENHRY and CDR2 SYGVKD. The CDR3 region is CAISGGGDNEKLFF. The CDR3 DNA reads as TGTGCCATCAGTGGGGGAGGAGATAATGAAAAACTGTTTTTT.

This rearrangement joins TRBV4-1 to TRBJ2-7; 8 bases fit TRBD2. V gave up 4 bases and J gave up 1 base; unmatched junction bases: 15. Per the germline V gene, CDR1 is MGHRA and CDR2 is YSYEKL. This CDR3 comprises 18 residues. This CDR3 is CASSLSRAGGSGSYEQYF. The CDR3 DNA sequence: TGCGCCAGCAGCCTAAGTAGGGCGGGAGGCTCCGGGTCCTACGAGCAGTACTTC.

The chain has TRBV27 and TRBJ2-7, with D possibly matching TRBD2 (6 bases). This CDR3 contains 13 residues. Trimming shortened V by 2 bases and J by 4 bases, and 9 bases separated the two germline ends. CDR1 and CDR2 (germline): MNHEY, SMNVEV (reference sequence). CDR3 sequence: CASSLVGGYEQYF. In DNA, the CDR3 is TGTGCCAGCAGTTTAGTTGGGGGGTACGAGCAGTACTTC.

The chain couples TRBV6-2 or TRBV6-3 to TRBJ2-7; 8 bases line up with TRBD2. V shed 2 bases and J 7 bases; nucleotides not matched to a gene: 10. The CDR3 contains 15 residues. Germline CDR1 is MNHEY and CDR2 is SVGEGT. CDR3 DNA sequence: TGTGCCAGCAGTTACGTTCTAGCGGGCTCCTGGGAGCAGTACTTC. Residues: CASSYVLAGSWEQYF.

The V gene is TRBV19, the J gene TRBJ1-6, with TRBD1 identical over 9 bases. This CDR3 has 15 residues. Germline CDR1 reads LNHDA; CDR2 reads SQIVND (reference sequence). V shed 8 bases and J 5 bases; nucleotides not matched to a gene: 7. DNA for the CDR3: TGTGCCAGTGGAACAGGGGGCGGAGATAATTCACCCCTCCACTTT. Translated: CASGTGGGDNSPLHF.

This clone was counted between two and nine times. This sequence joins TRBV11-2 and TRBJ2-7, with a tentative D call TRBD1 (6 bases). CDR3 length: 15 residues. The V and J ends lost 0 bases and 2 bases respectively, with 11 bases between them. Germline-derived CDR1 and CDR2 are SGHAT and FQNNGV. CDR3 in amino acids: CASSLDGGGPYEQYF. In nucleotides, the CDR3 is TGTGCCAGCAGCTTAGATGGTGGGGGCCCCTACGAGCAGTACTTC.

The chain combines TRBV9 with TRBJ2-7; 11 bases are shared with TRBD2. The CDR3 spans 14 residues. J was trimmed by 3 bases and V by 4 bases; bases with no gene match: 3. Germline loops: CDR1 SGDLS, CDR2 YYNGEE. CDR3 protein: CASSPGTSGYEQYF. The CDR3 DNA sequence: TGTGCCAGCAGCCCTGGGACTAGCGGCTACGAGCAGTACTTC.

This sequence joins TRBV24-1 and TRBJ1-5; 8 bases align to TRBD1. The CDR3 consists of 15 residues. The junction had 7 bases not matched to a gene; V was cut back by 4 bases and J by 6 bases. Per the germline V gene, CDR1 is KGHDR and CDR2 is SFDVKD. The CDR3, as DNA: TGTGCCACCAGTGACCCACAGGGGGGGGGTCAGCCCCAGCATTTT. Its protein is CATSDPQGGGQPQHF.

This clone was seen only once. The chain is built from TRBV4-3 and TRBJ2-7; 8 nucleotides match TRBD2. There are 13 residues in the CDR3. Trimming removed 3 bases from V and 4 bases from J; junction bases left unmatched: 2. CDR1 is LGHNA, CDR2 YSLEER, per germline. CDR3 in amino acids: CASSHAGGYEQYF. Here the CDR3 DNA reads TGCGCCAGCAGCCATGCGGGGGGATACGAGCAGTACTTC.

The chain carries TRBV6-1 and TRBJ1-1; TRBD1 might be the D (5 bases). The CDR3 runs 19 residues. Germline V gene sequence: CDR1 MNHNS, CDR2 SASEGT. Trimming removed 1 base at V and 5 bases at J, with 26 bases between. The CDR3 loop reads CASSEGYFGSSQGWTEAFF. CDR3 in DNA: TGTGCCAGCAGTGAAGGGTATTTTGGATCTAGTCAGGGATGGACTGAAGCTTTCTTT.

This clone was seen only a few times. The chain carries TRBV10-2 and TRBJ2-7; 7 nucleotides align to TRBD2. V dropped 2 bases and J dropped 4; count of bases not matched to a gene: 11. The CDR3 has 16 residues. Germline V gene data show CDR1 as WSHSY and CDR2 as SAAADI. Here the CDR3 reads CASSEGRASGDYEQYF. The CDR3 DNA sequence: TGCGCCAGCAGTGAGGGAAGGGCTAGCGGAGATTACGAGCAGTACTTC.